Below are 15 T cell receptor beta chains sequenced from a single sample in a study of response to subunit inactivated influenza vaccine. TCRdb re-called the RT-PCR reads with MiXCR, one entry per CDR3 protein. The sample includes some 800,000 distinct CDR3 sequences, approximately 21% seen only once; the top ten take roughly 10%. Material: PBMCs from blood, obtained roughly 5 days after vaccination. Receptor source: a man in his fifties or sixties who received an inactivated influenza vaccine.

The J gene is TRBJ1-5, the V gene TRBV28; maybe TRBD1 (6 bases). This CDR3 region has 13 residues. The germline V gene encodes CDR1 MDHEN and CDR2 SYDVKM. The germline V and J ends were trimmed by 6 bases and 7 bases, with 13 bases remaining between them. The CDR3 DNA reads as TGTGCCAGCAGGCCGGGACATACCCAGCCCCAGCATTTT. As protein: CASRPGHTQPQHF.

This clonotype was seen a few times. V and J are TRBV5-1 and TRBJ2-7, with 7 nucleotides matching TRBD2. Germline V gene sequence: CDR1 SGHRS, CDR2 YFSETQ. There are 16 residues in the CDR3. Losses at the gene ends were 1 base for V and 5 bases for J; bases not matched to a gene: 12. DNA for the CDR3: TGCGCCAGCAGCTTGCGTTTGGGACTACCCGCCGACGAGCAGTACTTC. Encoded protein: CASSLRLGLPADEQYF.

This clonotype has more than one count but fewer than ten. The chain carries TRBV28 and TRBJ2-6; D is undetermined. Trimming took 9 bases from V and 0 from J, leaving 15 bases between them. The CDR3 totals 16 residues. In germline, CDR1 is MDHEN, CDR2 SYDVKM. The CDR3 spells CASTSRLRSGANVLTF. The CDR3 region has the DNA TGTGCCAGTACCAGCAGACTCCGCTCTGGGGCCAACGTCCTGACTTTC.

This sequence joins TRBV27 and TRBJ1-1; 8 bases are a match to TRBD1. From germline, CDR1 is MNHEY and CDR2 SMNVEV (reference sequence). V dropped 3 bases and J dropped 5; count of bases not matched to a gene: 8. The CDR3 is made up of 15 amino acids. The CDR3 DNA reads TGTGCCAGCAGTTTCCGGACAGGGATGAGGACTGAAGCTTTCTTT. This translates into CASSFRTGMRTEAFF.

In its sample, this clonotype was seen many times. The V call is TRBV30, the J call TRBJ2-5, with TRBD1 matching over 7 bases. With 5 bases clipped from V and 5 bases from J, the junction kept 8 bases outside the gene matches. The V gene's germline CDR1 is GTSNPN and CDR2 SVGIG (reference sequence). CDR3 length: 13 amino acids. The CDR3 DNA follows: TGTGCCTGGGCCTTAGGGGGCTTTGAGACCCAGTACTTC. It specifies CAWALGGFETQYF.

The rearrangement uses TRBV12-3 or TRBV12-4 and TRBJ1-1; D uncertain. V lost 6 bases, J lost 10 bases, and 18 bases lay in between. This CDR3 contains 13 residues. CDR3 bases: TGTGCCAGCAGCCCCAACTCCCCCACAAGAGCTTTCTTT. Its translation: CASSPNSPTRAFF.

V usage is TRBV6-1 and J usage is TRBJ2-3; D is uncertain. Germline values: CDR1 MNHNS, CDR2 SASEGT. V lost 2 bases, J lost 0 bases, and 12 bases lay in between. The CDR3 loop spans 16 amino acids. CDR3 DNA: TGTGCCAGCAGTGAATATGTATTTGCTAGCACAGATACGCAGTATTTT. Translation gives CASSEYVFASTDTQYF.

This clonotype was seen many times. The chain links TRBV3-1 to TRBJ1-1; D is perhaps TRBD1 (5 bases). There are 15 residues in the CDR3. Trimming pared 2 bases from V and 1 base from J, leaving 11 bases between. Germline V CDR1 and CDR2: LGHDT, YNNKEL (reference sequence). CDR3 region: CASSQSPTANTEAFF. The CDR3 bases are TGTGCCAGCAGCCAATCCCCGACAGCGAACACTGAAGCTTTCTTT.

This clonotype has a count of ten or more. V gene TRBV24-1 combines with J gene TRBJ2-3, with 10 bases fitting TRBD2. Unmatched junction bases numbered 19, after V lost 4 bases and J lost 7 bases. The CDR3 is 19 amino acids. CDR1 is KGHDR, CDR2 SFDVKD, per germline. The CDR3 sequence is CATSDPRSKIAGGSNTQYF. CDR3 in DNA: TGTGCCACCAGTGACCCCCGCTCGAAAATAGCGGGAGGTTCCAATACGCAGTATTTT.

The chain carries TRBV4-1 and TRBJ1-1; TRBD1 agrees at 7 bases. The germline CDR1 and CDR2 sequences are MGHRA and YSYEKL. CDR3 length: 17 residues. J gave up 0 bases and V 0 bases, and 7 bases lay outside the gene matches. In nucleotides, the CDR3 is TGCGCCAGCAGCCAAGAGACAGGGTGGTCCATGAACACTGAAGCTTTCTTT. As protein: CASSQETGWSMNTEAFF.

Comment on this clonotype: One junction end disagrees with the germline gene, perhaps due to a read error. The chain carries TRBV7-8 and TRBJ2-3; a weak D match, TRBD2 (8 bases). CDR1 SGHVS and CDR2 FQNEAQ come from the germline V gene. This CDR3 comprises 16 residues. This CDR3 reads CTSSLAGQYSADTQYF. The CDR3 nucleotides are TGTACCAGCAGCTTAGCGGGACAGTATAGCGCAGATACGCAGTATTTT. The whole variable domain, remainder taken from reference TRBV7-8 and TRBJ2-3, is GAGVSQSPRYKVAKRGQDVALRCDPISGHVSLFWYQQALGQGPEFLTYFQNEAQLDKSGLPSDRFFAERPEGSVSTLKIQRTQQEDSAVYLCTSSLAGQYSADTQYFGPGTRLTVL.

DNA of the CDR3: TGCGCCAGCAGCCATGTAGGGAGGAAAGAAGAGACCCAGTACTTC. This gives the protein CASSHVGRKEETQYF. The V gene is TRBV4-1, the J gene TRBJ2-5, with TRBD2 as a possible D gene (6 bases). This CDR3 spans 15 amino acids. Germline loops: CDR1 MGHRA, CDR2 YSYEKL. Trimming took off 3 bases at V and 3 bases at J, with 14 bases between the two ends.

This CDR3 is CASSTGLRCPQYF. CDR3 sequence (DNA): TGTGCCAGCAGCACCGGTCTCCGCTGCCCGCAGTACTTC. The chain employs TRBV5-6 and TRBJ2-7, with D uncertain. This CDR3 is 13 amino acids long. V was shortened by 4 bases and J by 9 bases, with 17 bases between the two germline ends. Germline V CDR1 and CDR2: SGHDT, YYEEEE.

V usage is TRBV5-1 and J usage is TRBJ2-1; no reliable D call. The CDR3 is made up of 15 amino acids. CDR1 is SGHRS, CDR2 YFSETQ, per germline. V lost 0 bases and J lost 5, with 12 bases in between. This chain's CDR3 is CASSLGLDPHNEQFF. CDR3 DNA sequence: TGCGCCAGCAGCTTGGGGCTAGATCCCCACAATGAGCAGTTCTTC.

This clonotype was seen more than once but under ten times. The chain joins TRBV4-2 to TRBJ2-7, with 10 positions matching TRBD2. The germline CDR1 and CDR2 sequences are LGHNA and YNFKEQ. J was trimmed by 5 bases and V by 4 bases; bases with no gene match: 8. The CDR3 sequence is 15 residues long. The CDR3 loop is CASSPRITSGDEQYF. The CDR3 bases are TGTGCCAGCAGCCCGCGAATCACTAGCGGGGACGAGCAGTACTTC.